These T cell receptor beta chains were read from a single sample in a study of T cell repertoires in cytomegalovirus infection. TCRdb re-called the reads through MiXCR, storing one row per CDR3 protein. The repertoire has nearly 450,000 distinct CDR3 sequences, under 40% of them found once; the top ten carry roughly 15%. Sequences were obtained from PBMCs. The receptor set was obtained from a human donor in good health (CMV status not recorded). Some clones in this sample may be carry-over from other donors' samples. CDR3s include the opening cysteine and the closing phenylalanine or tryptophan. Fields, in order: V gene, D gene, clone size, J gene, CDR3 protein, CDR3 DNA. The D gene is left open where the match is weak. Clone size appears in some rows only: once, few, many, or a class for an expanded clone.

V: TRBV25-1
D: -
size: -
J: TRBJ2-2
CDR3: CASSEPGRMNTGELFF
DNA: TGTGCCAGCAGTGAGCCGGGACGGATGAACACCGGGGAGCTGTTTTTT

V: TRBV23-1
D: TRBD1
size: -
J: TRBJ2-2
CDR3: CASGTGATGELFF
DNA: TGCGCCAGCGGGACAGGGGCCACCGGGGAGCTGTTTTTT

V: TRBV7-6
D: -
size: many
J: TRBJ2-7
CDR3: CASSSYDKPSGEQYF
DNA: TGTGCCAGCAGCTCCTACGACAAGCCCTCGGGGGAGCAGTACTTC

V: TRBV7-3
D: -
size: -
J: TRBJ2-2
CDR3: CASSTGSYTGELFF
DNA: TGTGCCAGCAGCACGGGTAGCTACACCGGGGAGCTGTTTTTT

V: TRBV12-3/TRBV12-4
D: -
size: -
J: TRBJ1-2
CDR3: CASSLATGNNYDYTF
DNA: TGTGCCAGCAGTTTGGCGACAGGAAATAACTATGACTACACCTTC

V: TRBV7-9
D: -
size: -
J: TRBJ2-7
CDR3: CASSLQTKPYEQYF
DNA: TGTGCCAGCAGCTTACAAACGAAGCCCTACGAGCAGTACTTC

V: TRBV15
D: -
size: -
J: TRBJ2-2
CDR3: CATSRAQQGTTGELFF
DNA: TGTGCCACCAGCAGAGCGCAGCAGGGTACCACCGGGGAGCTGTTTTTT

V: TRBV11-2
D: -
size: -
J: TRBJ1-1
CDR3: CASIQTRGGPNTEAFF
DNA: TGTGCCAGCATCCAGACCCGGGGGGGACCTAACACTGAAGCTTTCTTT

V: TRBV6-1
D: TRBD2
size: many
J: TRBJ2-5
CDR3: CASGTSGDQETQYF
DNA: TGTGCCAGCGGGACTAGCGGGGACCAAGAGACCCAGTACTTC

V: TRBV4-1
D: TRBD1
size: few
J: TRBJ1-1
CDR3: CASSQVAGGEINAFF
DNA: TGCGCCAGCAGCCAAGTGGCAGGGGGCGAAATTAACGCTTTCTTT

V: TRBV19
D: TRBD1
size: few
J: TRBJ2-3
CDR3: CASSSPGTGARDTQYF
DNA: TGTGCCAGTAGTAGCCCCGGGACAGGGGCGAGAGATACGCAGTATTTT

V: TRBV6-6
D: -
size: few
J: TRBJ2-5
CDR3: CASSYAQETQYF
DNA: TGTGCCAGCAGTTACGCCCAAGAGACCCAGTACTTC

V: TRBV20-1
D: -
size: once
J: TRBJ2-5
CDR3: CSAIRGLGETQYF
DNA: TGCAGTGCTATACGGGGCTTGGGAGAGACCCAGTACTTC

V: TRBV28
D: TRBD1
size: many
J: TRBJ2-7
CDR3: CASRGDRGAYEQYF
DNA: TGTGCCAGCAGGGGGGACAGGGGGGCCTACGAGCAGTACTTC

V: TRBV6-1
D: -
size: -
J: TRBJ2-1
CDR3: CASSETGTRNNEQFF
DNA: TGTGCCAGCAGTGAAACGGGGACTCGAAACAATGAGCAGTTCTTC

V: TRBV7-3
D: TRBD2
size: many
J: TRBJ2-1
CDR3: CASSLAGGPTEQFF
DNA: TGTGCCAGCAGCTTAGCGGGGGGGCCCACTGAGCAGTTCTTC

V: TRBV5-6
D: TRBD1
size: few
J: TRBJ2-7
CDR3: CASSFQPRQGYEQYF
DNA: TGTGCCAGCAGCTTCCAACCTAGACAGGGTTACGAGCAGTACTTC

V: TRBV7-2
D: TRBD1
size: many
J: TRBJ2-2
CDR3: CASSRTGANTGELFF
DNA: TGTGCCAGCAGCCGGACAGGGGCGAACACCGGGGAGCTGTTTTTT

V: TRBV11-1
D: -
size: few
J: TRBJ2-5
CDR3: CASSTQEDTQYF
DNA: TGTGCCAGCAGCACCCAAGAGGATACCCAGTACTTC

V: TRBV20-1
D: -
size: -
J: TRBJ2-1
CDR3: CSAEGVETYNEQFF
DNA: TGCAGTGCAGAGGGGGTTGAGACCTACAATGAGCAGTTCTTC

V: TRBV7-2
D: -
size: many
J: TRBJ2-7
CDR3: CASSLVAFTDSASSEQYF
DNA: TGTGCCAGCAGCCTCGTAGCGTTCACGGACTCCGCGTCAAGCGAGCAGTACTTC

V: TRBV25-1
D: -
size: few
J: TRBJ2-7
CDR3: CASSEWGSRHEQYF
DNA: TGTGCCAGCAGTGAATGGGGCAGTCGTCACGAGCAGTACTTC